This passage covers 18 T cell receptor beta chains from one sample sequenced in a study of vaccination and CD4 T cells after COVID-19. The study sequenced cultured CD4+ T cell DNA using the Oncomine TCR Beta short-read assay. TCRdb reprocessed the PCR reads with MiXCR, giving one entry per CDR3 protein. The sample contains around 16,000 distinct CDR3 sequences, around 48% of which appear only once. Antigens for these TCRs are unknown. Stated treatment: approximately 9-day PBMC culture with coronavirus spike peptide pools or control peptides (ViraFEST assay). Sequenced material: CD4+ T cells from blood, cultured in vitro. These receptors came from a human donor who had recovered from COVID-19.

Only a few counts were recorded for this clonotype. The chain joins TRBV7-2 to TRBJ2-1, with D tentatively TRBD2 (8 bases). Germline loops: CDR1 SGHTA, CDR2 FQGNSA. The CDR3 length is 14 residues. Deletions cut 10 bases from V and 4 bases from J, with 17 bases between. The CDR3 DNA follows: TGTGCCACCGAGGGGGCGGGAGGTTACAATGAGCAGTTCTTC. Amino acid sequence: CATEGAGGYNEQFF.

The chain combines TRBV25-1 with TRBJ1-1; TRBD1 aligns across 9 bases. With 5 bases clipped from V and 0 bases from J, the junction kept 4 bases outside the gene matches. Germline V gives CDR1 MGHDK, CDR2 SYGVNS. The CDR3 runs to 15 residues. This CDR3 is CASSWTGAMNTEAFF. CDR3 nucleotides: TGTGCCAGCAGTTGGACAGGGGCCATGAACACTGAAGCTTTCTTT.

The chain has TRBV5-4 and TRBJ1-2; 7 nucleotides line up with TRBD1. The CDR3 loop spans 14 amino acids. Germline trimming cut 4 bases from V and 8 bases from J; bases unmatched to any gene: 11. CDR1 is SGHNT, CDR2 YYREEE, per germline (reference sequence). The CDR3 loop is CASSTDRAPAGYTF. CDR3 DNA sequence: TGTGCCAGCAGCACTGACAGGGCCCCCGCGGGCTACACCTTC.

CDR3 nucleotides: TGTGCCAGCGAGGAAGGGGGAGGCAAAAACATTCAGTACTTC. It yields the protein CASEEGGGKNIQYF. The chain carries TRBV6-2 or TRBV6-3 and TRBJ2-4; D tentatively reads TRBD1 or TRBD2 (6 bases each). CDR1 and CDR2 (germline): MNHEY, SVGEGT. The CDR3 runs to 14 residues. Trimming cost V 8 bases and J 3 bases, with 14 bases left between them.

The rearrangement uses TRBV12-3 or TRBV12-4 and TRBJ2-2, with 8 bases aligning to TRBD1. The CDR3 sequence is 16 residues long. The ends lost 4 bases at V and 5 bases at J; junction bases unmatched: 9. CDR3: CASSSGQGIMTGELFF. DNA for the CDR3: TGTGCCAGCAGTTCCGGACAGGGAATAATGACCGGGGAGCTGTTTTTT.

This chain links TRBV20-1 with TRBJ1-3, with a possible D match to TRBD1 (6 bases). Trimming removed 4 bases at V and 0 bases at J, with 13 bases between. CDR1 is DFQATT and CDR2 is SNEGSKA in the germline V gene (reference sequence). CDR3 length: 15 residues. CDR3 in amino acids: CSATGGRSSGNTIYF. DNA for the CDR3: TGCAGTGCTACCGGGGGCCGGAGCTCTGGAAACACCATATATTTT.

The CDR3 spells CASSTLAGAGDTQYF. CDR3 bases: TGTGCCAGTAGTACCCTAGCGGGAGCTGGAGATACGCAGTATTTT. This chain uses TRBV19 with TRBJ2-3; 10 bases align to TRBD2. This CDR3 contains 15 residues. V shed 4 bases and J 5 bases; nucleotides not matched to a gene: 6. Germline V gene sequence: CDR1 LNHDA, CDR2 SQIVND (reference sequence). Full variable domain (remainder filled in from reference TRBV19 and TRBJ2-3): DGGITQSPKYLFRKEGQNVTLSCEQNLNHDAMYWYRQDPGQGLRLIYYSQIVNDFQKGDIAEGYSVSREKKESFPLTVTSAQKNPTAFYLCASSTLAGAGDTQYFGPGTRLTVL.

The table lists this clonotype with a count of one. The J gene is TRBJ2-7, the V gene TRBV7-6; D remains unclear. V was shortened by 0 bases and J by 1 base, with 4 bases between the two germline ends. The CDR3 covers 13 residues. Germline lookup yields CDR1 SGHVS and CDR2 FNYEAQ. The CDR3 bases are TGTGCCAGCAGCTTAGCTGTTTCCTACGAGCAGTACTTC. Its protein is CASSLAVSYEQYF. The variable domain in full, completed from reference TRBV7-6 and TRBJ2-7, reads GAGVSQSPRYKVTKRGQDVALRCDPISGHVSLYWYRQALGQGPEFLTYFNYEAQQDKSGLPNDRFSAERPEGSISTLTIQRTEQRDSAMYRCASSLAVSYEQYFGPGTRLTVT.

This clonotype is classed as medium-sized. V is TRBV6-1 and J is TRBJ1-5, with 7 nucleotides matching TRBD1. Germline assignment: CDR1 MNHNS and CDR2 SASEGT. The CDR3 spans 15 residues. The V segment lost 8 bases and the J segment 8 bases; nucleotides outside the gene matches: 15. This CDR3 reads CASQGGGAREEPQHF. CDR3 nucleotides: TGTGCCAGCCAGGGGGGTGGCGCGAGAGAGGAGCCCCAGCATTTT.

This clonotype was picked up a small number of times. The chain combines TRBV7-9 with TRBJ1-1; D is unclear. The ends were cut back, 5 bases at V and 3 bases at J, with 16 bases in the middle. CDR1 is SEHNR and CDR2 is FQNEAQ in the germline V gene (reference sequence). CDR3 length: 15 amino acids. Written as DNA, the CDR3 is TGTGCCAGCAGCCCCAGCGGAGGTGTATACACTGAAGCTTTCTTT. Translating gives CASSPSGGVYTEAFF.

The chain has TRBV27 and TRBJ2-3; D might be TRBD2 (6 bases). V was trimmed by 4 bases and J by 4 bases, leaving 12 bases between them. The CDR3 covers 14 residues. CDR1 and CDR2 from the germline V gene are MNHEY and SMNVEV (reference sequence). The CDR3 is CASSSTSSPDTQYF. In DNA form, the CDR3 reads TGTGCCAGCAGTTCAACTAGCAGCCCAGATACGCAGTATTTT.

The chain is built from TRBV6-5 and TRBJ2-3, with 12 bases lining up with TRBD1. Germline trimming cut 2 bases from V and 14 bases from J; bases unmatched to any gene: 5. The CDR3 length is 13 residues. Germline values: CDR1 MNHEY, CDR2 SVGAGI. In DNA form, the CDR3 reads TGTGCCAGCAGTTACCGGGGACAGGGGGCTCTGTATTTT. Encoded protein: CASSYRGQGALYF.

This sequence joins TRBV11-3 and TRBJ2-7; perhaps TRBD2 as D (6 bases). The V and J ends lost 6 bases and 0 bases respectively, with 15 bases between them. The CDR3 has 15 amino acids. From germline, CDR1 is SGHNT and CDR2 YENEEA. The CDR3 protein is CASSVGGRGSYEQYF. The CDR3 DNA sequence: TGTGCCAGCAGTGTGGGGGGACGCGGCTCCTACGAGCAGTACTTC.

This clonotype was counted a few times. This rearrangement joins TRBV6-1 to TRBJ1-2; 7 bases are shared with TRBD1. With V trimmed by 3 bases and J by 4 bases, 11 bases remained unmatched. The CDR3 runs to 16 residues. Germline CDR1 MNHNS, CDR2 SASEGT. The CDR3 DNA follows: TGTGCCAGCAGTGACACTAACAGGGGACGTGGCTATGGCTACACCTTC. The encoded protein is CASSDTNRGRGYGYTF.

This rearrangement joins TRBV11-3 to TRBJ2-1; D may be TRBD1 (5 bases). Germline lookup yields CDR1 SGHNT and CDR2 YENEEA. The CDR3 length is 13 residues. V lost 5 bases and J 3 bases, leaving 8 bases between the germline ends. Here the CDR3 DNA reads TGTGCCAGCAGCACCGACAGCTACAATGAGCAGTTCTTC. Protein: CASSTDSYNEQFF.

The chain joins TRBV6-1 to TRBJ2-2; D is undetermined. The germline CDR1 and CDR2 sequences are MNHNS and SASEGT. CDR3 length: 15 amino acids. Trimming pared 5 bases from V and 4 bases from J, leaving 14 bases between. Here the CDR3 DNA reads TGTGCCAGCAGTCGAGAACGGACGGTCACCGGGGAGCTGTTTTTT. Its protein is CASSRERTVTGELFF.

This clonotype has only a few counts. This rearrangement joins TRBV7-9 to TRBJ2-5; D call uncertain. CDR1 is SEHNR, CDR2 FQNEAQ, per germline (reference sequence). V lost 5 bases to trimming and J lost 11 bases, with 21 bases between them. The CDR3 loop spans 14 amino acids. CDR3 nucleotide sequence: TGTGCCAGCAGCCCCCCTAGACAAGAGACCCAACAGTACTTC. This encodes CASSPPRQETQQYF.

The V call is TRBV11-2, the J call TRBJ1-1; D unclear. Germline loops: CDR1 SGHAT, CDR2 FQNNGV. This CDR3 has 15 residues. V lost 5 bases and J 3 bases, leaving 16 bases between the germline ends. Here the CDR3 reads CASSQRGAVDTEAFF. For the CDR3, the DNA is TGTGCCAGCAGCCAGCGGGGAGCGGTGGACACTGAAGCTTTCTTT.